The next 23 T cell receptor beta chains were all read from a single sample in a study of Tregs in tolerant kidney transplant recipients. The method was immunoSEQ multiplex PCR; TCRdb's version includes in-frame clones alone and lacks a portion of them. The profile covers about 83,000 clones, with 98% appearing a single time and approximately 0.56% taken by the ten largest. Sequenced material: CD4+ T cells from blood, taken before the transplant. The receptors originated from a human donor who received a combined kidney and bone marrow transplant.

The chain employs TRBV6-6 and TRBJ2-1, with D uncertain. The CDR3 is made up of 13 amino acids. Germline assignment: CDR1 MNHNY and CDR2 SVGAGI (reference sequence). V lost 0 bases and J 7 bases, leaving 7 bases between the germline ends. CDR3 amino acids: CASSYSLENEQFF. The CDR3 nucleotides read TGTGCCAGCAGTTACTCCTTAGAAAATGAGCAGTTCTTC.

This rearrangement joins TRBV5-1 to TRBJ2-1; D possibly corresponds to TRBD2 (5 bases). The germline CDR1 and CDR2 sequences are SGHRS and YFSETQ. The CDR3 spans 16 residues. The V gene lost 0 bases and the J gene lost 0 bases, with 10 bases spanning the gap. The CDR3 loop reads CASSLDGVLSYNEQFF. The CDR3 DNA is TGCGCCAGCAGCTTGGACGGGGTCCTCTCCTACAATGAGCAGTTCTTC.

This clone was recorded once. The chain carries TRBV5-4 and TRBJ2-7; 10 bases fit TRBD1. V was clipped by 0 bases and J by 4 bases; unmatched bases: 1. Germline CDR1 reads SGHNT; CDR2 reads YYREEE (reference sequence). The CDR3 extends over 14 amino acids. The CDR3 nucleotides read TGTGCCAGCAGCTTGGGGGACAGGGGATACGAGCAGTACTTC. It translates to CASSLGDRGYEQYF. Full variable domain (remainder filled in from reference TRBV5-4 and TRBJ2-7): ETGVTQSPTHLIKTRGQQVTLRCSSQSGHNTVSWYQQALGQGPQFIFQYYREEENGRGNFPPRFSGLQFPNYSSELNVNALELDDSALYLCASSLGDRGYEQYFGPGTRLTVT.

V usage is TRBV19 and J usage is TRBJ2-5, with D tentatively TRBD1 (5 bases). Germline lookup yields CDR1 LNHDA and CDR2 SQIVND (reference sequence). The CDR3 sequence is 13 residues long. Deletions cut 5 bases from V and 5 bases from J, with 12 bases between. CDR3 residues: CASSPRQWETQYF. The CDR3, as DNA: TGTGCCAGTAGTCCAAGACAGTGGGAGACCCAGTACTTC.

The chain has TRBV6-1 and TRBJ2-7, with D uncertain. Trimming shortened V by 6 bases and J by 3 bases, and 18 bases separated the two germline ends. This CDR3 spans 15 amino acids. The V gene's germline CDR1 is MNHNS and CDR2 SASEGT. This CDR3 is CASRLERTRLYEQYF. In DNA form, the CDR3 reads TGTGCCAGCAGGTTGGAACGTACCAGACTCTACGAGCAGTACTTC.

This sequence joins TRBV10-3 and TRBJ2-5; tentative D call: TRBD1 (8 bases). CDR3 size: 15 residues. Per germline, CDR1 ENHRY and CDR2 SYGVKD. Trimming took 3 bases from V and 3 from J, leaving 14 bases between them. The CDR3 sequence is CAISDQTGGEETQYF. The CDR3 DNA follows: TGTGCCATCAGTGACCAAACAGGGGGGGAAGAGACCCAGTACTTC.

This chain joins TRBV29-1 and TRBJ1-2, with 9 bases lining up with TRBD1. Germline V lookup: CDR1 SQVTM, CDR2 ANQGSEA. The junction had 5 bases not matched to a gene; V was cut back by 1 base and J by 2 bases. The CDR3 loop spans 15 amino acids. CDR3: CSVEGDREWNYGYTF. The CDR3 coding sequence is TGCAGCGTTGAAGGGGACAGGGAATGGAACTATGGCTACACCTTC.

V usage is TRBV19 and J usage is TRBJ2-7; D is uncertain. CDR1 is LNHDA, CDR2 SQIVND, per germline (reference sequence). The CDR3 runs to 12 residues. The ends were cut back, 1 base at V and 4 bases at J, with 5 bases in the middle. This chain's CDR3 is CASSIVGYEQYF. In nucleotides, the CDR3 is TGTGCCAGTAGTATAGTCGGGTACGAGCAGTACTTC.

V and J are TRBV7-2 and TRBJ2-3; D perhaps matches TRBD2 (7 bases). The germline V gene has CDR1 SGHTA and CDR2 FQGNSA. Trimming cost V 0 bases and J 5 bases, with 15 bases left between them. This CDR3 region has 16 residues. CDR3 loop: CASSLAWGGRGDTQYF. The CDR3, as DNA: TGTGCCAGCAGCTTAGCGTGGGGGGGCCGGGGAGATACGCAGTATTTT.

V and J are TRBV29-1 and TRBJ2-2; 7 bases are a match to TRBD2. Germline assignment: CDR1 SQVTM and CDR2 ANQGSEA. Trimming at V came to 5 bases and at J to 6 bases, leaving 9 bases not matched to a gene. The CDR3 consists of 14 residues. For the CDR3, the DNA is TGCAGCGTTCGCCGGGACTACGGGGCCGGGGAGCTGTTTTTT. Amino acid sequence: CSVRRDYGAGELFF.

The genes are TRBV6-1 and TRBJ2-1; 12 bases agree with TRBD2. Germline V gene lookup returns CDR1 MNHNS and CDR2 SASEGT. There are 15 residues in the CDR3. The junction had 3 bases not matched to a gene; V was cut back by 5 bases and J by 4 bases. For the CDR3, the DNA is TGTGCCAGCAGTCCTCTAGCGGGGGGGTACAATGAGCAGTTCTTC. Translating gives CASSPLAGGYNEQFF.

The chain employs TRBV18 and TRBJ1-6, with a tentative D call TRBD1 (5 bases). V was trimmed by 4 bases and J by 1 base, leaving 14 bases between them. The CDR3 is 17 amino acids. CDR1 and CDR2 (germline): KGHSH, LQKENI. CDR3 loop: CASSQAMTDSYNSPLHF. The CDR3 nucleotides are TGTGCCAGCTCACAAGCTATGACAGATTCCTATAATTCACCCCTCCACTTT.

The DNA for the CDR3 is TGTGCCAGCTCACGTTTAGCGGGAGCTTCCTACAATGAGCAGTTCTTC. Its translation: CASSRLAGASYNEQFF. The rearrangement uses TRBV18 and TRBJ2-1, with TRBD2 matching over 9 bases. The ends lost 4 bases at V and 1 base at J; junction bases unmatched: 5. The CDR3 length is 16 residues. Germline V gene sequence: CDR1 KGHSH, CDR2 LQKENI. The variable domain in full, completed from reference TRBV18 and TRBJ2-1, reads NAGVMQNPRHLVRRRGQEARLRCSPMKGHSHVYWYRQLPEEGLKFMVYLQKENIIDESGMPKERFSAEFPKEGPSILRIQQVVRGDSAAYFCASSRLAGASYNEQFFGPGTRLTVL.

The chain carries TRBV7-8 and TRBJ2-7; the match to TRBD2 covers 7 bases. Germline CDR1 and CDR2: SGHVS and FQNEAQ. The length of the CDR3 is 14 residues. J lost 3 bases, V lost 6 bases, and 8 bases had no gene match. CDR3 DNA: TGTGCCAGCAGTTACATCCGGGAGGTCTACGAGCAGTACTTC. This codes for CASSYIREVYEQYF.

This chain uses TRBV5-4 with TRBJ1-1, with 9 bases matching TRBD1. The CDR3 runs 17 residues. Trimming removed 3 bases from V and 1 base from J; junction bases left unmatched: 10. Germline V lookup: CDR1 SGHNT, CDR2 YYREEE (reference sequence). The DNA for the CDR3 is TGTGCCAGCAGCTACTCGGGACAGGGAATTACGAACACTGAAGCTTTCTTT. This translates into CASSYSGQGITNTEAFF.

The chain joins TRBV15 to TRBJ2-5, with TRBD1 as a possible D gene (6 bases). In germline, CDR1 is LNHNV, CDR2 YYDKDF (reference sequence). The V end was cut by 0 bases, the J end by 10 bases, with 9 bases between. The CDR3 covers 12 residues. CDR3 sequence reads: CATSRDTGNQYF. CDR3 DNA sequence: TGTGCCACCAGCAGAGATACAGGGAACCAGTACTTC. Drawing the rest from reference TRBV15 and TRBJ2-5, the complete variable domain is DAMVIQNPRYQVTQFGKPVTLSCSQTLNHNVMYWYQQKSSQAPKLLFHYYDKDFNNEADTPDNFQSRRPNTSFCFLDIRSPGLGDTAMYLCATSRDTGNQYFGPGTRLLVL.

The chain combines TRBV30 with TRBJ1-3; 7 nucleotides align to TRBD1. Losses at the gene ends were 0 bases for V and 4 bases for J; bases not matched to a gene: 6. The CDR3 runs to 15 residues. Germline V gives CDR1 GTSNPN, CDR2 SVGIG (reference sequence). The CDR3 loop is CAWSVQAGGGNTIYF. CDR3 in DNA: TGTGCCTGGAGTGTACAGGCAGGGGGAGGAAACACCATATATTTT.

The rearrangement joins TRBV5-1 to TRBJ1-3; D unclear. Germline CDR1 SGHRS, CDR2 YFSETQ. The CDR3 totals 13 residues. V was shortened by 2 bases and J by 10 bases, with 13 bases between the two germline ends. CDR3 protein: CASSFSYQVTIYF. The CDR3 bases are TGCGCCAGCAGCTTTTCATATCAGGTGACCATATATTTT.

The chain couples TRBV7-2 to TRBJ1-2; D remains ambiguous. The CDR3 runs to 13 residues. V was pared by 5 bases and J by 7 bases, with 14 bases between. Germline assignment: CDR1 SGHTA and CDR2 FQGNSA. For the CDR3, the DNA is TGTGCCAGCAGCAGGGCCTCGGCGGGTGGCTACACCTTC. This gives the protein CASSRASAGGYTF.

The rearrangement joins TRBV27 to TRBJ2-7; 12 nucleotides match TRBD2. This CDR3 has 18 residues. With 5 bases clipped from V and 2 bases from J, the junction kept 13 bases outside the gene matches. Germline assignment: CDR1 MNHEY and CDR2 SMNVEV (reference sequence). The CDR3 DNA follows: TGTGCCAGCAGTCAATTGACTAGCGGGAGTCGGAAACCCTACGAGCAGTACTTC. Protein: CASSQLTSGSRKPYEQYF.

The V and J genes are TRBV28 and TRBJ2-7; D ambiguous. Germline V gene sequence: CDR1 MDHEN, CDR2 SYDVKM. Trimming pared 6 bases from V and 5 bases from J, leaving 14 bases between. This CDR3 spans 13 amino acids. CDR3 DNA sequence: TGTGCCAGCAGATCCCATCGGGTCGACGAGCAGTACTTC. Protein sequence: CASRSHRVDEQYF. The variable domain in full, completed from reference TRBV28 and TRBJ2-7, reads DVKVTQSSRYLVKRTGEKVFLECVQDMDHENMFWYRQDPGLGLRLIYFSYDVKMKEKGDIPEGYSVSREKKERFSLILESASTNQTSMYLCASRSHRVDEQYFGPGTRLTVT.

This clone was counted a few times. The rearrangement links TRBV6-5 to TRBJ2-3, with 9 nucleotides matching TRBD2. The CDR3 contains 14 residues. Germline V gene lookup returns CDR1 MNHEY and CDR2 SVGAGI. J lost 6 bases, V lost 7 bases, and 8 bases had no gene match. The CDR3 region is CASTLAGGRDTQYF. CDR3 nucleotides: TGTGCCAGCACTCTGGCGGGGGGGCGCGATACGCAGTATTTT.

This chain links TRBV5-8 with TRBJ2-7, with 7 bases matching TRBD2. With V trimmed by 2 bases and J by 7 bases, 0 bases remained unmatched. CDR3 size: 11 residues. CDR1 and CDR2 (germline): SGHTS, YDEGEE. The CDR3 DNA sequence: TGTGCCAGCAGCTTCGGGGGGGAGCAGTACTTC. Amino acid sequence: CASSFGGEQYF. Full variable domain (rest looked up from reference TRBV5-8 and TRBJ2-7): EAGVTQSPTHLIKTRGQQATLRCSPISGHTSVYWYQQALGLGLQFLLWYDEGEERNRGNFPPRFSGRQFPNYSSELNVNALELEDSALYLCASSFGGEQYFGPGTRLTVT.